Below, 30 T cell receptor beta chains from the same sample are listed, as sequenced in a study of cytomegalovirus exposure and HLA in healthy donors. The study ran its PCR with 60 Vbeta and 13 Jbeta primers. TCRdb's table, derived via immunoSEQ multiplex PCR, lists solely in-frame clones and lacks some. This sample yields around 200,000 clones, of which approximately 80% are seen a single time; about 16% belongs to the top ten. Material: PBMCs. The receptors come from a man aged 40-50 years in good health and CMV-seronegative.

This chain joins TRBV7-3 and TRBJ2-5; possibly TRBD1 for D (5 bases). With 2 bases removed from V and 5 bases from J, the gap between germline ends came to 15 bases. Germline assignment: CDR1 SGHTA and CDR2 FQGTGA. The CDR3 covers 15 residues. Written as DNA, the CDR3 is TGTGCCAGCAGCTTAGGGGCAGCCCGGTGGGAGACCCAGTACTTC. This gives the protein CASSLGAARWETQYF. Full variable domain (missing parts from reference TRBV7-3 and TRBJ2-5): GAGVSQTPSNKVTEKGKYVELRCDPISGHTALYWYRQSLGQGPEFLIYFQGTGAADDSGLPNDRFFAVRPEGSVSTLKIQRTERGDSAVYLCASSLGAARWETQYFGPGTRLLVL.

The table lists this clone with a few counts. The chain has TRBV4-2 and TRBJ2-2; D is perhaps TRBD2 (6 bases). The V gene's germline CDR1 is LGHNA and CDR2 YNFKEQ. Trimming removed 4 bases at V and 1 base at J, with 22 bases between. This CDR3 spans 19 amino acids. The CDR3 loop reads CASSLRAGNFGGNTGELFF. CDR3 coding DNA: TGTGCCAGCAGCCTCCGCGCGGGCAATTTCGGGGGGAACACCGGGGAGCTGTTTTTT.

In this sample, this clone turned up a few times. This sequence joins TRBV5-4 and TRBJ2-3; 9 bases fit TRBD2. This CDR3 region has 15 residues. V lost 5 bases to trimming and J lost 4 bases; unmatched junction nucleotides: 8. CDR1 and CDR2 (germline): SGHNT, YYREEE (reference sequence). The chain's CDR3 is CASSTLGGRADTQYF. CDR3 DNA sequence: TGTGCCAGCAGTACCCTCGGCGGGAGGGCAGATACGCAGTATTTT.

CDR3 DNA sequence: TGTGCCAGCAGTGGCGGGACAGGTTTTGGGAATGAGCAGTTCTTC. Translating gives CASSGGTGFGNEQFF. The V gene is TRBV25-1, the J gene TRBJ2-1; 8 nucleotides align to TRBD1. Germline lookup yields CDR1 MGHDK and CDR2 SYGVNS. V shed 4 bases and J 7 bases; nucleotides not matched to a gene: 9. This CDR3 is built from 15 residues.

This clone came up once. This chain links TRBV4-2 with TRBJ2-1, with D possibly being TRBD2 (5 bases). The CDR3 is 16 residues long. CDR1 and CDR2 from the germline V gene are LGHNA and YNFKEQ. The V end was cut by 5 bases, the J end by 5 bases, with 19 bases between. The CDR3 protein is CASSSTGSPANNEQFF. Written as DNA, the CDR3 is TGTGCCAGCAGCTCCACGGGGAGCCCGGCGAACAATGAGCAGTTCTTC.

The V call is TRBV2, the J call TRBJ2-2, with TRBD1 as a possible D gene (5 bases). Per the germline V gene, CDR1 is SNHLY and CDR2 is FYNNEI. The CDR3 loop spans 14 amino acids. V lost 1 base and J lost 4, with 7 bases in between. The CDR3 DNA follows: TGTGCCAGCAGTGAAGTCAGGGTCACCGGGGAGCTGTTTTTT. It encodes CASSEVRVTGELFF.

The gene calls are TRBV9 and TRBJ2-3; 13 bases align to TRBD2. This CDR3 contains 17 residues. Germline CDR1 SGDLS, CDR2 YYNGEE. V lost 0 bases and J lost 4; bases outside the gene matches: 5. The CDR3 reads CASSVALAGGLPDTQYF. In DNA, the CDR3 is TGTGCCAGCAGCGTAGCACTAGCGGGAGGGCTCCCAGATACGCAGTATTTT.

This chain joins TRBV18 and TRBJ2-1; 10 nucleotides match TRBD2. CDR3 length: 16 residues. V lost 3 bases and J lost 5; bases outside the gene matches: 7. Germline values: CDR1 KGHSH, CDR2 LQKENI. The CDR3 loop is CASSPPSGRAHNEQFF. The CDR3 DNA reads TGTGCCAGCTCACCGCCTAGCGGGAGAGCCCACAATGAGCAGTTCTTC.

The chain employs TRBV27 and TRBJ2-3; possible D gene TRBD1, 7 bases. V dropped 3 bases and J dropped 10 bases, with 17 bases sitting between them. CDR3 length: 14 residues. The V gene's germline CDR1 is MNHEY and CDR2 SMNVEV (reference sequence). In nucleotides, the CDR3 is TGTGCCAGCAGTTTCCCAGGGGGGTCCAAGGCGCAGTATTTT. It specifies CASSFPGGSKAQYF.

CDR3 residues: CASSYGGADYGYTF. The CDR3 coding sequence is TGTGCCAGCAGTTACGGGGGCGCAGACTATGGCTACACCTTC. The chain has TRBV6-5 and TRBJ1-2, with TRBD1 as a possible D gene (6 bases). The CDR3 consists of 14 residues. CDR1 is MNHEY and CDR2 is SVGAGI in the germline V gene. V was clipped by 2 bases and J by 3 bases, with 10 bases between them.

The chain uses TRBV7-2 and TRBJ2-2, with a weak D call TRBD1 (6 bases). The length of the CDR3 is 15 residues. Per germline, CDR1 SGHTA and CDR2 FQGNSA. The V gene lost 9 bases and the J gene lost 7 bases, with 21 bases spanning the gap. The CDR3 DNA reads as TGTGCCAGTTCGTATAGTGGGACACTCGGCGGGGAGCTGTTTTTT. It translates to CASSYSGTLGGELFF. The full variable domain, its missing parts supplied by reference TRBV7-2 and TRBJ2-2, is GAGVSQSPSNKVTEKGKDVELRCDPISGHTALYWYRQSLGQGLEFLIYFQGNSAPDKSGLPSDRFSAERTGGSVSTLTIQRTQQEDSAVYLCASSYSGTLGGELFFGEGSRLTVL.

The rearrangement joins TRBV18 to TRBJ1-2, with D possibly matching TRBD1 (6 bases). This CDR3 has 15 residues. Germline CDR1 reads KGHSH; CDR2 reads LQKENI. The V and J ends lost 0 bases and 8 bases respectively, with 16 bases between them. The DNA for the CDR3 is TGTGCCAGCTCACCACCGGGTGACAGGAGGCAAGGCTACACCTTC. Protein sequence: CASSPPGDRRQGYTF.

J is TRBJ1-4 and V is TRBV5-8; tentatively, D is TRBD1 (5 bases). The CDR3 is 17 amino acids. In germline, CDR1 is SGHTS, CDR2 YDEGEE. The V end lost 5 bases, the J end lost 7 bases, and 24 bases lay between the germline ends. The CDR3 DNA sequence: TGTGCCAGCAGTTTCTACCGGGGGGGGACGTCGAGTGAAAAACTGTTTTTT. Translation: CASSFYRGGTSSEKLFF.

The CDR3 region is CASSPDTSGGYNEQFF. CDR3 nucleotides: TGTGCCAGCAGTCCGGACACTAGCGGGGGCTACAATGAGCAGTTCTTC. The chain employs TRBV6-4 and TRBJ2-1, with 11 positions matching TRBD2. Germline loops: CDR1 MRHNA, CDR2 SNTAGT. V dropped 5 bases and J dropped 3; count of bases not matched to a gene: 6. The CDR3 sequence is 16 residues long.

This clone came up once. The rearrangement links TRBV27 to TRBJ1-6; 9 bases map to TRBD1. The J segment lost 6 bases and the V segment lost 3 bases, leaving 3 bases of the junction unmatched. Germline V gene sequence: CDR1 MNHEY, CDR2 SMNVEV (reference sequence). The CDR3 sequence is 15 residues long. Written as DNA, the CDR3 is TGTGCCAGCAGTTTCGGGACAGGGCTTAATTCACCCCTCCACTTT. This encodes CASSFGTGLNSPLHF.

The chain has TRBV7-3 and TRBJ2-1, with 10 bases aligning to TRBD2. Germline assignment: CDR1 SGHTA and CDR2 FQGTGA. Trimming cost V 2 bases and J 0 bases; bases outside gene matches: 4. The CDR3 is made up of 17 amino acids. CDR3 nucleotide sequence: TGTGCCAGCAGCTTAGCAGCGGGAGGGGCCTCCTACAATGAGCAGTTCTTC. This gives the protein CASSLAAGGASYNEQFF.

The chain uses TRBV5-6 and TRBJ2-2; tentative D call: TRBD2 (5 bases). With 0 bases removed from V and 3 bases from J, the gap between germline ends came to 6 bases. This CDR3 has 14 amino acids. Germline CDR1 and CDR2: SGHDT and YYEEEE. CDR3 bases: TGTGCCAGCAGCTTGGGGGAGTACACCGGGGAGCTGTTTTTT. Its translation is CASSLGEYTGELFF.

The chain couples TRBV5-6 to TRBJ1-1; TRBD1 matches 8 bases. CDR3 length equals 14 residues. Trimming cost V 3 bases and J 1 base; bases outside gene matches: 2. Germline V gene data show CDR1 as SGHDT and CDR2 as YYEEEE. The CDR3 spells CASSWTGPNTEAFF. As DNA, the CDR3 is TGTGCCAGCAGCTGGACAGGGCCGAACACTGAAGCTTTCTTT.

This sequence joins TRBV9 and TRBJ2-1, with D tentatively TRBD2 (7 bases). Germline CDR1 SGDLS, CDR2 YYNGEE. The CDR3 has 15 amino acids. V gave up 0 bases and J gave up 6 bases, with 13 bases separating them. The CDR3: CASSVVTGGSNEQFF. For the CDR3, the DNA is TGTGCCAGCAGCGTAGTTACGGGGGGCTCCAATGAGCAGTTCTTC.

This chain links TRBV7-2 with TRBJ2-6; possible D gene TRBD1, 6 bases. CDR3 size: 14 residues. Germline V gene sequence: CDR1 SGHTA, CDR2 FQGNSA. The V end lost 3 bases, the J end lost 11 bases, and 14 bases lay between the germline ends. The CDR3 loop reads CASSFLDSFYVLTF. CDR3 nucleotide sequence: TGTGCCAGCAGCTTCCTGGACAGTTTTTACGTCCTGACTTTC.

This chain uses TRBV10-3 with TRBJ2-5; the D gene is possibly TRBD2 (5 bases). Germline V gene lookup returns CDR1 ENHRY and CDR2 SYGVKD. The V end was cut by 4 bases, the J end by 2 bases, with 14 bases between. The CDR3 spans 15 residues. CDR3 bases: TGTGCCATCAGTGCCGGACGGAGGATGCAAGAGACCCAGTACTTC. Residues: CAISAGRRMQETQYF.

The gene calls are TRBV5-8 and TRBJ2-4; the D is unclear. V was trimmed by 1 base and J by 8 bases, leaving 22 bases between them. This CDR3 has 17 residues. Germline loops: CDR1 SGHTS, CDR2 YDEGEE. DNA for the CDR3: TGTGCCAGCAGCTTGCTCAGGCCCGTCCACCAAAATGACATTCAGTACTTC. The encoded protein is CASSLLRPVHQNDIQYF.

This clone showed up just once. V is TRBV2 and J is TRBJ1-1; D is unclear. The CDR3 is 13 amino acids. V was trimmed by 5 bases and J by 6 bases, leaving 13 bases between them. In germline, CDR1 is SNHLY, CDR2 FYNNEI. In DNA, the CDR3 is TGTGCCAGCAGTCCGAGGAGGGTCCCTGAAGCTTTCTTT. This encodes CASSPRRVPEAFF.

Concerning this clone: Other DNA sequences in this sample translate to the same CDR3. The rearrangement joins TRBV29-1 to TRBJ2-7, with D perhaps matching TRBD2 (6 bases). Trimming removed 5 bases at V and 7 bases at J, with 18 bases between. The CDR3 runs to 13 residues. Germline V gives CDR1 SQVTM, CDR2 ANQGSEA. For the CDR3, the DNA is TGCAGCGTTAAGGAGGGCTCGGGCGGGGAGCAGTACTTC. This gives the protein CSVKEGSGGEQYF.

The V call is TRBV28, the J call TRBJ2-5; 11 bases line up with TRBD2. The V segment lost 5 bases and the J segment 1 base; nucleotides outside the gene matches: 15. The length of the CDR3 is 19 residues. Germline CDR1 is MDHEN and CDR2 is SYDVKM. CDR3 in DNA: TGTGCCAGCAGTCCCGGTACTAGCGGGAGAGGATCAAGCCAAGAGACCCAGTACTTC. Its protein is CASSPGTSGRGSSQETQYF.

The V and J genes are TRBV4-1 and TRBJ2-1; D is unresolved. Germline V gives CDR1 MGHRA, CDR2 YSYEKL. CDR3 size: 14 residues. The V end was cut by 2 bases, the J end by 1 base, with 6 bases between. CDR3 bases: TGCGCCAGCAGCCAACCCGGGTCCTACAATGAGCAGTTCTTC. Translating it yields CASSQPGSYNEQFF.

This clone has a handful of counts. The chain has TRBV7-9 and TRBJ1-2, with a weak D call TRBD1 (6 bases). This CDR3 is built from 15 residues. The germline gives CDR1 SEHNR, CDR2 FQNEAQ (reference sequence). Trimming pared 4 bases from V and 6 bases from J, leaving 18 bases between. The CDR3 nucleotides read TGTGCCAGCAGCTCTCCGGGACACCTGGAGGATGGCTACACCTTC. It specifies CASSSPGHLEDGYTF.

This sequence joins TRBV19 and TRBJ1-2; 11 nucleotides agree with TRBD1. In germline, CDR1 is LNHDA, CDR2 SQIVND (reference sequence). This CDR3 comprises 16 residues. The J segment lost 4 bases and the V segment lost 8 bases, leaving 12 bases of the junction unmatched. The CDR3 DNA is TGTGCCAGTTCTGCCGGGACAGGGGGAATATTCTATGGCTACACCTTC. Protein: CASSAGTGGIFYGYTF.

The chain uses TRBV7-2 and TRBJ2-7; D might be TRBD1 (5 bases). The CDR3 is 14 residues long. Germline V gene data show CDR1 as SGHTA and CDR2 as FQGNSA. Trimming cost V 2 bases and J 0 bases, with 8 bases left between them. The DNA of the CDR3 is TGTGCCAGCAGCTTACTAGGGGACTCCTACGAGCAGTACTTC. This codes for CASSLLGDSYEQYF.

The gene calls are TRBV6-1 and TRBJ1-2, with D tentatively TRBD1 (5 bases). The CDR3 is 13 amino acids. Germline values: CDR1 MNHNS, CDR2 SASEGT. Trimming stripped 5 bases from V and 8 bases from J, with 15 bases between. The CDR3 here is CASSRDPAGGYTF. Here the CDR3 DNA reads TGTGCCAGCAGTCGGGACCCCGCGGGGGGCTACACCTTC.